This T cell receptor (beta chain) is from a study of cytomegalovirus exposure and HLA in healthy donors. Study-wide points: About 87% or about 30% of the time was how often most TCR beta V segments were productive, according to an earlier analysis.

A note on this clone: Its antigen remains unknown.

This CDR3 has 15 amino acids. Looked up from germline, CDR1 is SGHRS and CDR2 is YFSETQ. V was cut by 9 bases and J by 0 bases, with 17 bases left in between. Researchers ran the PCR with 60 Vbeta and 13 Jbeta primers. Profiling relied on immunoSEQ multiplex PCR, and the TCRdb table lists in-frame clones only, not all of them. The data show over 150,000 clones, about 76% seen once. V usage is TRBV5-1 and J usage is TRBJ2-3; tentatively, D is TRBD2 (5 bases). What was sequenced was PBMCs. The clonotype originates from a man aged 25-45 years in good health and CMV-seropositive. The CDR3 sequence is CATQAVTGSTDTQYF. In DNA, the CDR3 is TGCGCCACCCAGGCGGTCACGGGGAGCACAGATACGCAGTATTTT.